The next 14 T cell receptor beta chains were all read from a single sample in a study of blood T cell repertoires in COVID-19. Clones were sequenced by immunoSEQ multiplex PCR, and TCRdb holds only the in-frame ones, with some missing. The sample includes 70,000 to 100,000 clones, approximately 81% seen only once; the top ten take 15%. The sequencing sample was made of peripheral blood. The receptors derive from a woman older than 75 with acute or convalescent COVID-19.

By proportion, this clone is medium-sized (0.01 to 0.1%). This rearrangement joins TRBV2 to TRBJ2-6; D ambiguous. Trimming left V 3 bases short and J 1 base short, with 4 bases between. Germline-derived CDR1 and CDR2 are SNHLY and FYNNEI. The CDR3 is 14 amino acids. CDR3 coding DNA: TGTGCCAGCAGTGATTATTCTGGGGCCAACGTCCTGACTTTC. This sequence encodes CASSDYSGANVLTF.

This chain uses TRBV5-1 with TRBJ2-3; 9 bases fit TRBD2. The CDR3 has 16 amino acids. V lost 7 bases, J lost 3 bases, and 12 bases stayed unmatched. Germline values: CDR1 SGHRS, CDR2 YFSETQ. CDR3 in amino acids: CASCAGGTSRTDTQYF. For the CDR3, the DNA is TGCGCCAGCTGTGCCGGGGGGACTAGCAGAACAGATACGCAGTATTTT.

The table lists this clone with a few counts. The chain couples TRBV15 to TRBJ2-7, with TRBD1 matching 7 bases. The CDR3 runs 14 residues. Looked up from germline, CDR1 is LNHNV and CDR2 is YYDKDF (reference sequence). V trimming: 5 bases; J trimming: 3 bases; junction bases outside the gene matches: 7. The DNA of the CDR3 is TGTGCCACCAGCCTGAACCAGGGGGACTACGAGCAGTACTTC. It is translated as CATSLNQGDYEQYF.

As DNA, the CDR3 is TGTGCCAGCTCCTCTTCAGGGGGCGAGGGTGGCTACACCTTC. It translates to CASSSSGGEGGYTF. The chain is built from TRBV7-9 and TRBJ1-2; 8 bases agree with TRBD1. This CDR3 has 14 residues. Germline assignment: CDR1 SEHNR and CDR2 FQNEAQ (reference sequence). V lost 8 bases, J lost 7 bases, and 12 bases stayed unmatched.

The V and J genes are TRBV9 and TRBJ1-1, with 7 bases identical to TRBD1. The junction had 6 bases not matched to a gene; V was cut back by 0 bases and J by 7 bases. The CDR3 covers 14 residues. Per germline, CDR1 SGDLS and CDR2 YYNGEE. The CDR3 DNA follows: TGTGCCAGCAGCGTAGGGGACAGAAAAATTGAAGCTTTCTTT. This codes for CASSVGDRKIEAFF.

The V call is TRBV7-9, the J call TRBJ2-5; 9 bases are a match to TRBD2. CDR1 SEHNR and CDR2 FQNEAQ come from the germline V gene (reference sequence). The CDR3 sequence is 15 residues long. V lost 2 bases, J lost 4 bases, and 5 bases stayed unmatched. The CDR3 DNA follows: TGTGCCAGCAGCTTATGGCGGGGGGGTGTAGAGACCCAGTACTTC. This translates into CASSLWRGGVETQYF.

The V and J genes are TRBV11-3 and TRBJ2-1, with 9 bases aligning to TRBD1. The CDR3 runs 19 residues. The V segment lost 1 base and the J segment 5 bases; nucleotides outside the gene matches: 15. CDR1 is SGHNT, CDR2 YENEEA, per germline. For the CDR3, the DNA is TGTGCCAGCAGCTTAGGGGACAGGGATACACGCAACCGAAACAATGAGCAGTTCTTC. This gives the protein CASSLGDRDTRNRNNEQFF.

The chain couples TRBV18 to TRBJ2-7; 7 bases agree with TRBD1. The CDR3 loop spans 15 amino acids. Losses at the gene ends were 6 bases for V and 5 bases for J; bases not matched to a gene: 13. Germline V lookup: CDR1 KGHSH, CDR2 LQKENI. Written as DNA, the CDR3 is TGTGCCAGCTCTCTTCAAGAGGGGGCGCGGAACGAGCAGTACTTC. The encoded protein is CASSLQEGARNEQYF.

The chain employs TRBV27 and TRBJ2-1, with 7 bases identical to TRBD1. Germline V lookup: CDR1 MNHEY, CDR2 SMNVEV (reference sequence). The CDR3 spans 15 residues. The ends lost 5 bases at V and 6 bases at J; junction bases unmatched: 10. The chain's CDR3 is CASSAPGTVPNEQFF. CDR3 DNA: TGTGCCAGCAGTGCACCCGGGACAGTACCCAATGAGCAGTTCTTC.

This clone showed up just a few times. V gene TRBV7-9 combines with J gene TRBJ1-2, with a weak D call TRBD1 (6 bases). The germline gives CDR1 SEHNR, CDR2 FQNEAQ (reference sequence). The CDR3 extends over 14 amino acids. Trimming removed 1 base at V and 1 base at J, with 7 bases between. CDR3 amino acids: CASSLEQGNYGYTF. CDR3 coding DNA: TGTGCCAGCAGCTTAGAACAGGGTAACTATGGCTACACCTTC.

The genes are TRBV7-2 and TRBJ1-6, with 7 positions matching TRBD1. From germline, CDR1 is SGHTA and CDR2 FQGNSA. V lost 1 base, J lost 8 bases, and 5 bases stayed unmatched. The CDR3 consists of 15 residues. In DNA form, the CDR3 reads TGTGCCAGCAGCTTAGACGGACAGGCAGATTCACCCCTCCACTTT. Residues: CASSLDGQADSPLHF.

The chain joins TRBV12-3 or TRBV12-4 to TRBJ1-2; D not certain. Trimming shortened V by 5 bases and J by 5 bases, and 6 bases separated the two germline ends. The CDR3 is 11 residues long. CDR3 sequence reads: CASSAGYGYTF. The CDR3 DNA follows: TGTGCCAGCAGTGCGGGGTATGGCTACACCTTC.

The V gene is TRBV11-2, the J gene TRBJ2-1, with D tentatively TRBD1 (5 bases). The CDR3 sequence is 15 residues long. The V and J ends lost 5 bases and 0 bases respectively, with 11 bases between them. The germline V gene has CDR1 SGHAT and CDR2 FQNNGV. For the CDR3, the DNA is TGTGCCAGCAGCCTGGGGCCTTTCTCCTACAATGAGCAGTTCTTC. It yields the protein CASSLGPFSYNEQFF.

V usage is TRBV2 and J usage is TRBJ2-7; maybe TRBD1 (5 bases). The V gene's germline CDR1 is SNHLY and CDR2 FYNNEI. CDR3 length: 13 residues. Trimming removed 10 bases from V and 2 bases from J, with 15 bases in between. The CDR3 spells CANAAGLTYEQYF. For the CDR3, the DNA is TGTGCCAACGCGGCAGGGCTAACCTACGAGCAGTACTTC.